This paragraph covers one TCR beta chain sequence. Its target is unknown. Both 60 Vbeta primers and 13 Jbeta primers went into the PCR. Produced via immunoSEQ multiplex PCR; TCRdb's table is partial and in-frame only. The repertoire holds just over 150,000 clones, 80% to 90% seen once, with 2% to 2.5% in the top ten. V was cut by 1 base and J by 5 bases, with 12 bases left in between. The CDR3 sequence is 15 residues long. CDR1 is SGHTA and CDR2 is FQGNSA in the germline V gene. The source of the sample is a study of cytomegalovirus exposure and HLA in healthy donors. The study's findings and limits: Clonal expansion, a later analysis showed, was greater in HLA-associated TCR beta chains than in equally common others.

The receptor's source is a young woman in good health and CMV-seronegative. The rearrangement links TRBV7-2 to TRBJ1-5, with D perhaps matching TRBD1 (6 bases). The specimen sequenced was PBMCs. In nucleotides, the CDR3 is TGTGCCAGCAGCTTAGGGGGGGGCGTCTATCAGCCCCAGCATTTT. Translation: CASSLGGGVYQPQHF.